A selection of T cell receptor beta chains follows, all from one sample in a study of T cell responses to AZD1222 COVID-19 vaccine. Data came from immunoSEQ multiplex PCR; TCRdb stores just in-frame clones and leaves some out. The sample yields some 150,000 clones, 86% seen once. The material was peripheral blood, obtained 28 days after the second AZD1222 dose. The receptors derive from an adult who received the AZD1222 COVID-19 vaccine. Each CDR3 is given with its conserved first and last residue. The D gene is left open where the match is weak. Part of the rows lack a size; the others show once, few, many or a class for expanded clones.

V gene,J gene,clone size,D gene,CDR3 protein,CDR3 DNA
TRBV2,TRBJ2-2,few,TRBD1,CASGLGQGANTGELFF,TGTGCCAGCGGTTTGGGACAGGGAGCGAACACCGGGGAGCTGTTTTTT
TRBV4-2,TRBJ2-3,-,-,CASSQAVTSTDTQYF,TGTGCCAGCAGCCAAGCGGTTACTAGCACAGATACGCAGTATTTT
TRBV18,TRBJ2-1,-,TRBD2,CASSLLANNEQFF,TGTGCCAGCTCACTACTAGCGAACAATGAGCAGTTCTTC
TRBV27,TRBJ2-1,-,-,CASSLPGGNEQFF,TGTGCCAGCAGTTTACCCGGGGGTAATGAGCAGTTCTTC
TRBV5-1,TRBJ1-2,-,TRBD1,CASSKGDRTDLYTF,TGCGCCAGCAGCAAAGGGGACAGGACAGACCTCTACACCTTC
TRBV11-2,TRBJ1-2,-,-,CASKLSGGAYGYTF,TGTGCCAGCAAATTGTCTGGGGGCGCGTATGGCTACACCTTC
TRBV27,TRBJ1-5,-,TRBD1,CASSSGQGNQPQHF,TGTGCCAGCAGCTCGGGACAGGGGAATCAGCCCCAGCATTTT
TRBV5-1,TRBJ2-7,once,-,CASSGGFSSYEQYF,TGCGCCAGCAGCGGGGGTTTTAGCTCCTACGAGCAGTACTTC
TRBV5-6,TRBJ2-4,-,-,CASSLGAKRAVNIQYF,TGTGCCAGCAGCTTGGGGGCAAAAAGGGCAGTAAACATTCAGTACTTC
TRBV30,TRBJ2-3,-,-,CAGGSDTQYF,TGTGCCGGGGGATCAGATACGCAGTATTTT
TRBV5-1,TRBJ2-1,-,-,CATQPVIAGQGEQFF,TGCGCCACCCAACCTGTCATAGCGGGACAGGGTGAGCAGTTCTTC
TRBV5-5,TRBJ1-1,-,TRBD1,CASSFDRVGVWTEAFF,TGTGCCAGCAGCTTCGACAGGGTTGGGGTGTGGACTGAAGCTTTCTTT
TRBV7-9,TRBJ2-5,-,-,CASSRPQGGLETQYF,TGTGCCAGCAGCCGGCCCCAGGGGGGCCTTGAGACCCAGTACTTC
TRBV19,TRBJ2-1,medium-sized,TRBD2,CASSFAGTRDTYNEQFF,TGTGCCAGTAGTTTCGCCGGGACTAGAGACACATACAATGAGCAGTTCTTC
TRBV5-4,TRBJ2-5,-,TRBD1,CASSEDRVPETQYF,TGTGCCAGCAGCGAGGACAGGGTCCCAGAGACCCAGTACTTC
TRBV10-1,TRBJ2-3,-,-,CASSEGGSTDTQYF,TGCGCCAGCAGTGAGGGGGGGAGCACAGATACGCAGTATTTT
TRBV7-2,TRBJ1-2,-,-,CASSSAGHLGNGYTF,TGTGCCAGCAGCTCCGCCGGGCATTTAGGAAATGGCTACACCTTC
TRBV6-2/TRBV6-3,TRBJ1-1,-,-,CASSFGQHTEAFF,TGTGCCAGCAGTTTTGGACAGCACACTGAAGCTTTCTTT
TRBV19,TRBJ1-5,-,-,CASRTTGPSNQPQHF,TGTGCCAGTCGAACCACAGGGCCTAGCAATCAGCCCCAGCATTTT
TRBV6-5,TRBJ2-5,-,-,CASTRGSSPSETQYF,TGTGCCAGCACTAGGGGCTCTTCCCCCTCAGAGACCCAGTACTTC
TRBV30,TRBJ2-1,-,-,CAWSVVGEQFF,TGTGCCTGGAGTGTAGTTGGCGAGCAGTTCTTC
TRBV7-7,TRBJ2-3,-,TRBD1,CASSLAPGGRTDTQYF,TGTGCTAGCAGCTTAGCGCCAGGGGGCAGGACAGATACGCAGTATTTT
TRBV19,TRBJ1-5,-,-,CASSRILGGNQPQHF,TGTGCCAGTAGTCGGATATTAGGAGGCAATCAGCCCCAGCATTTT
TRBV10-3,TRBJ2-2,-,-,CAITGDGNTGELFF,TGTGCCATCACTGGGGATGGGAACACCGGGGAGCTGTTTTTT
TRBV19,TRBJ1-5,-,-,CASSFTGSNQPQHF,TGTGCCAGTAGTTTCACGGGTAGCAATCAGCCCCAGCATTTT
TRBV11-2,TRBJ2-1,-,TRBD2,CASSSRGLVGTYNEQFF,TGTGCCAGCAGCTCCCGTGGACTAGTGGGCACCTACAATGAGCAGTTCTTC
TRBV29-1,TRBJ1-4,-,TRBD1,CSVESGQGDEKLFF,TGCAGCGTTGAGTCCGGACAGGGGGATGAAAAACTGTTTTTT
TRBV2,TRBJ1-2,-,TRBD1,CASLPGQGSNYGYTF,TGTGCCAGTCTTCCGGGACAGGGTTCTAACTATGGCTACACCTTC
TRBV6-6,TRBJ1-1,-,-,CASSYSGGPEAFF,TGTGCCAGCAGTTACTCGGGAGGGCCTGAAGCTTTCTTT
TRBV18,TRBJ1-4,-,-,CASSPSSRGEKLFF,TGTGCCAGCTCACCATCAAGTAGAGGGGAAAAACTGTTTTTT
TRBV29-1,TRBJ2-1,-,-,CSVDDWDLGEQFF,TGCAGCGTCGATGACTGGGATCTTGGTGAGCAGTTCTTC
TRBV28,TRBJ1-4,-,-,CASSPGAGRATNEKLFF,TGTGCCAGCAGTCCCGGGGCAGGGCGGGCAACTAATGAAAAACTGTTTTTT
TRBV6-5,TRBJ1-1,-,TRBD1,CASKTPGQGNTEAFF,TGTGCCAGCAAGACACCGGGACAGGGGAACACTGAAGCTTTCTTT
TRBV11-2,TRBJ1-6,-,-,CASSLGLGGSSPLHF,TGTGCCAGCAGCTTAGGACTCGGTGGGAGCTCACCCCTCCACTTT
TRBV2,TRBJ2-7,-,TRBD2,CASRRRESSYEQYF,TGTGCCAGCAGGCGGCGGGAGAGTTCCTACGAGCAGTACTTC
TRBV10-2,TRBJ2-5,few,-,CASSEEQETQYF,TGCGCCAGCAGTGAGGAGCAAGAGACCCAGTACTTC
TRBV30,TRBJ1-2,-,-,CAWKIGQPTYGYTF,TGTGCCTGGAAGATAGGACAGCCCACCTATGGCTACACCTTC
TRBV27,TRBJ1-5,-,-,CASGEGYSNQPQHF,TGTGCTTCGGGGGAGGGTTATAGCAATCAGCCCCAGCATTTT
TRBV7-9,TRBJ1-1,-,-,CASSSTMNTEAFF,TGTGCCAGCAGCTCCACTATGAACACTGAAGCTTTCTTT
TRBV6-1,TRBJ2-7,-,-,CASSYGQGISYEQYF,TGTGCCAGCTCCTACGGGCAGGGCATATCCTACGAGCAGTACTTC
TRBV5-8,TRBJ1-4,-,-,CASSVSVFGEKLFF,TGTGCCAGCAGCGTATCCGTCTTCGGAGAAAAACTGTTTTTT
TRBV20-1,TRBJ1-2,-,TRBD1,CSANEGPDRSYTNYGYTF,TGCAGTGCTAATGAGGGTCCGGACAGGAGTTACACTAACTATGGCTACACCTTC
TRBV5-1,TRBJ2-1,-,-,CASSLATREEQFF,TGCGCCAGCAGCTTGGCCACACGGGAAGAGCAGTTCTTC
TRBV6-5,TRBJ2-1,once,TRBD2,CATSGTSGMNEQFF,TGTGCCACATCCGGGACTAGCGGGATGAATGAGCAGTTCTTC
TRBV3-1/TRBV3-2,TRBJ1-5,few,-,CASSQDYSQPQHF,TGTGCCAGCAGCCAAGATTACAGCCAGCCCCAGCATTTT
TRBV7-9,TRBJ2-3,-,TRBD1,CASSSTTGGSDTQYF,TGTGCCAGCAGCTCGACGACAGGGGGTTCAGATACGCAGTATTTT
TRBV7-2,TRBJ1-1,-,-,CASSGAGQNTEAFF,TGTGCCAGCAGCGGAGCCGGACAGAACACTGAAGCTTTCTTT
TRBV9,TRBJ2-4,-,-,CASSVWVQGNIQYF,TGTGCCAGCAGCGTTTGGGTACAGGGTAACATTCAGTACTTC
TRBV27,TRBJ2-7,-,-,CASSSPSRQLTYEQYF,TGTGCCAGCAGTTCCCCTTCCAGGCAGCTGACCTACGAGCAGTACTTC
TRBV30,TRBJ1-1,-,-,CAWIFGGTEAFF,TGTGCCTGGATATTTGGGGGCACTGAAGCTTTCTTT
TRBV18,TRBJ2-3,-,TRBD2,CASTGTSNSDTQYF,TGTGCCAGTACCGGGACTAGCAATTCAGATACGCAGTATTTT
TRBV5-6,TRBJ2-1,-,TRBD1,CASTGRDRGDNEQFF,TGTGCCAGCACCGGCCGGGACAGGGGGGACAATGAGCAGTTCTTC
TRBV19,TRBJ1-2,-,-,CASSIGGATNYGYTF,TGTGCCAGTAGTATTGGGGGCGCTACTAACTATGGCTACACCTTC
TRBV7-8,TRBJ1-6,once,-,CASSLSGANSPLHF,TGTGCCAGCAGCCTATCGGGGGCGAATTCACCCCTCCACTTT